This TCR beta chain was profiled in a study of T cells in Graves' hyperthyroidism and ophthalmopathy. Using RNA transcripts as the source, TCR beta CDR3 regions were amplified. HTBI primers drove first-round RT-PCR of the TCR CDR3. TCRdb called the multiplex PCR reads again in MiXCR, with one record for every CDR3 protein. Among under 800,000 distinct CDR3 sequences, about 15% were seen once, and the ten largest hold about 9.4%. If no ophthalmopathy progression occurred within 18 months, Graves' hyperthyroidism was stable. Aged 18 to 65, the patients had hyperthyroidism that was newly diagnosed and had lasted under 2 months. The study left out patients who had uncontrolled infection, other autoimmune disease, pregnancy or lactation. Out of approximately 9.9 ml of fresh peripheral blood came the PBMCs. This clonotype has just a few counts. V was trimmed by 4 bases and J by 10 bases, leaving 11 bases between them. Germline V gene sequence: CDR1 SGHKS, CDR2 YYEKEE (reference sequence). This CDR3 has 11 amino acids.

The source material was blood. This receptor was obtained from a woman aged 18-29 years with Graves' hyperthyroidism. The chain joins TRBV5-5 to TRBJ1-1, with D uncertain. CDR3 nucleotides: TGTGCCAGCAGCGAGCTCGAACCAGCTTTCTTT. It encodes CASSELEPAFF.